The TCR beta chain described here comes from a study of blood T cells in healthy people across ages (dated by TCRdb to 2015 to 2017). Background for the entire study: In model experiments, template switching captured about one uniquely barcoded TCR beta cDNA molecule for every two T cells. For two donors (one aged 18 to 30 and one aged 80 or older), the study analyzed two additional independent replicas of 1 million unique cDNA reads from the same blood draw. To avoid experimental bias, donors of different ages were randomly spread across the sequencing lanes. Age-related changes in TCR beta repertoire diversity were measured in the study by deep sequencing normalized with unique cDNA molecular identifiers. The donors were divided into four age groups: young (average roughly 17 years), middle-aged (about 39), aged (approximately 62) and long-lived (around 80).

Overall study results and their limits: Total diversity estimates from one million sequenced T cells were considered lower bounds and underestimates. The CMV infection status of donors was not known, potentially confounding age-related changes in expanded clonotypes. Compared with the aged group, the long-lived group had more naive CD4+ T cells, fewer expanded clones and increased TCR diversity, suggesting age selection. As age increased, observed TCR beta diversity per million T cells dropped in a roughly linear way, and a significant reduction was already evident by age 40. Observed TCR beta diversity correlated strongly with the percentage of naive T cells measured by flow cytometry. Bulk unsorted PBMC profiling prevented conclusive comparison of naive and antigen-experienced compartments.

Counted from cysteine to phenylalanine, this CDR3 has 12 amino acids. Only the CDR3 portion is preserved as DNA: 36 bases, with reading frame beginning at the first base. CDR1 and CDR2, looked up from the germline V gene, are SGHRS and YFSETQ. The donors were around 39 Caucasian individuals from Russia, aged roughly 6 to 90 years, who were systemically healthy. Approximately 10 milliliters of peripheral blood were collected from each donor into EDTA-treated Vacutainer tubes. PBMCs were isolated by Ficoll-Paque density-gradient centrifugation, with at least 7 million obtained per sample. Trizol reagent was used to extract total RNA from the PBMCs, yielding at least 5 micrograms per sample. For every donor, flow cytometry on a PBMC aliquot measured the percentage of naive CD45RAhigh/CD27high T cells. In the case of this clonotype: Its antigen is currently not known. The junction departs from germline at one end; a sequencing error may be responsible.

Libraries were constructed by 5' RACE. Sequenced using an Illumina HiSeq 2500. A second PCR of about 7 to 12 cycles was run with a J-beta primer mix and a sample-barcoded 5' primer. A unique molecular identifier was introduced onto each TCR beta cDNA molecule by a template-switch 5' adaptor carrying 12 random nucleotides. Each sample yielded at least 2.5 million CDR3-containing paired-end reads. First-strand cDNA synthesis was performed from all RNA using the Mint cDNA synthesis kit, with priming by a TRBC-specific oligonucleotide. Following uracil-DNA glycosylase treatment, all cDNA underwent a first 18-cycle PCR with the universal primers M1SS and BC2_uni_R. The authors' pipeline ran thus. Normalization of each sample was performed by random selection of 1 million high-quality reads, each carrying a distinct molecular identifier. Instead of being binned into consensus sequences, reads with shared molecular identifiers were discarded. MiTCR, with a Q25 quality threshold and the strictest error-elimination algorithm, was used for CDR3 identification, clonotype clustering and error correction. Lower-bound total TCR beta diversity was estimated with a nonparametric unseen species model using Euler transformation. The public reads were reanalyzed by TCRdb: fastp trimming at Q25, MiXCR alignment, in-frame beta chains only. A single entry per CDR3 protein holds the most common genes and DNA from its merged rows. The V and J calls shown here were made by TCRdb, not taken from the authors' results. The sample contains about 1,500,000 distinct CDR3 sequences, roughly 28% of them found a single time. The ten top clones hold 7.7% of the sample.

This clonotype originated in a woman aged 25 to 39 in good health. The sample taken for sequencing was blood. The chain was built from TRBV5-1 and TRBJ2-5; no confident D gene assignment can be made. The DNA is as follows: TGCGCCAGCAGCTTCGAAGGAGAGACCCGGTACTTC. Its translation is CASSFEGETRYF.